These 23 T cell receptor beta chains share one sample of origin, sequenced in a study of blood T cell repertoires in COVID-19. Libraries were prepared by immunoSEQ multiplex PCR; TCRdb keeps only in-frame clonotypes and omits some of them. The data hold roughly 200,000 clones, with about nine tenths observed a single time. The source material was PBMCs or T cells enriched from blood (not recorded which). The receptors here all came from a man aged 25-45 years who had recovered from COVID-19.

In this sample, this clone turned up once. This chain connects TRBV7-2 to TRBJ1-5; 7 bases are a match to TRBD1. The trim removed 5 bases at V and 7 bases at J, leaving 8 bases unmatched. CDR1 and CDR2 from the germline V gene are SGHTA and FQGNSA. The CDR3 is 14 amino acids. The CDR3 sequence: CASSPRQGGQPQHF. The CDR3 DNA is TGTGCCAGCAGCCCTCGACAGGGTGGCCAGCCCCAGCATTTT.

CDR3 in DNA: TGTGCCAGCAGCCCACAGACAGTATGGCGGTCTGAAGCTTTCTTT. Its protein is CASSPQTVWRSEAFF. The chain combines TRBV7-9 with TRBJ1-1; D might be TRBD1 (5 bases). This CDR3 is built from 15 residues. The germline gives CDR1 SEHNR, CDR2 FQNEAQ (reference sequence). V lost 5 bases and J 6 bases, leaving 19 bases between the germline ends.

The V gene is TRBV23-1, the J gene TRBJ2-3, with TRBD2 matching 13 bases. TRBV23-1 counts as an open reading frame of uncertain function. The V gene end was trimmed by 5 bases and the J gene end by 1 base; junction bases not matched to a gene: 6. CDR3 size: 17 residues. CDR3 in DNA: TGCGCCAGCAGTTCCGTAACTAGCGGGAGGGGCACAGATACGCAGTATTTT. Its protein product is CASSSVTSGRGTDTQYF.

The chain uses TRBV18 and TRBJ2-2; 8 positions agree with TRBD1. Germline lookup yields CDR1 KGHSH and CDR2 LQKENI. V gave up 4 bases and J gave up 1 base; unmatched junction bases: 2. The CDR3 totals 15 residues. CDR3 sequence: CASSRGTGNTGELFF. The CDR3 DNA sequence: TGTGCCAGCTCACGAGGGACAGGGAACACCGGGGAGCTGTTTTTT.

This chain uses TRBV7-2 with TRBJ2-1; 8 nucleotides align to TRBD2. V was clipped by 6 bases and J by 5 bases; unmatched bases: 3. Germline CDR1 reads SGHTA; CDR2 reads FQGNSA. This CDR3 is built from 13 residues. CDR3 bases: TGTGCCAGCAGTCGGGGGGGGAACAATGAGCAGTTCTTC. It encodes CASSRGGNNEQFF.

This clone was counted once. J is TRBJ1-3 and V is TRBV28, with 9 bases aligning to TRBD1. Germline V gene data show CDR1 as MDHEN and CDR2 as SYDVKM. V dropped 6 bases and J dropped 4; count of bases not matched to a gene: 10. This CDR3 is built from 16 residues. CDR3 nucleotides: TGTGCCAGCAGCCCCGGGACAGGGATAGGGGGAAACACCATATATTTT. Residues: CASSPGTGIGGNTIYF.

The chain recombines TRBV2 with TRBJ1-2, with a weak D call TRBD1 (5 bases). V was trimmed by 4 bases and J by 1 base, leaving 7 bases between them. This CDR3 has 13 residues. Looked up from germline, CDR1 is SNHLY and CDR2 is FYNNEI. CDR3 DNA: TGTGCCAGCAGTGGGACACGTAACTATGGCTACACCTTC. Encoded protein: CASSGTRNYGYTF.

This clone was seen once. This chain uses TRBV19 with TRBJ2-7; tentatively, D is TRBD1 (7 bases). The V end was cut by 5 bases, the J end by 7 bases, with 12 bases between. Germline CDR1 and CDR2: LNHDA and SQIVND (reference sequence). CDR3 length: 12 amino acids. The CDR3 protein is CASSFPGGEQYF. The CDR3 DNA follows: TGTGCCAGTAGTTTCCCAGGGGGGGAGCAGTACTTC.

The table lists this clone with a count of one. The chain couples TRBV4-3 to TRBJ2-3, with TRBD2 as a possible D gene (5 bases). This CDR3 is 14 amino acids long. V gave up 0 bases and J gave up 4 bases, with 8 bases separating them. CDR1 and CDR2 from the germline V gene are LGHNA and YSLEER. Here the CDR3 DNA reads TGCGCCAGCAGCCAAGATTTCGGGGCAGATACGCAGTATTTT. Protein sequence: CASSQDFGADTQYF.

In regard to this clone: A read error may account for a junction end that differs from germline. CDR3 residues: CASSPKGQIGNTF. The CDR3 DNA sequence: TGTGCCAGCAGTCCCAAGGGACAGATTGGCAACACCTTC. The rearrangement uses TRBV27 and TRBJ1-2; TRBD1 agrees at 7 bases. The CDR3 extends over 13 amino acids. Germline V gene data show CDR1 as MNHEY and CDR2 as SMNVEV (reference sequence).

CDR3 sequence reads: CASSPGTSGGIQETQYF. The CDR3, as DNA: TGTGCCAGCAGCCCCGGGACTAGCGGGGGGATCCAAGAGACCCAGTACTTC. This chain joins TRBV7-9 and TRBJ2-5; TRBD2 matches at 15 bases. Germline CDR1 is SEHNR and CDR2 is FQNEAQ (reference sequence). Unmatched junction bases numbered 5, after V lost 5 bases and J lost 1 base. The CDR3 covers 17 residues. Full variable domain (outside the CDR3, taken from reference TRBV7-9 and TRBJ2-5): DTGVSQNPRHKITKRGQNVTFRCDPISEHNRLYWYRQTLGQGPEFLTYFQNEAQLEKSRLLSDRFSAERPKGSFSTLEIQRTEQGDSAMYLCASSPGTSGGIQETQYFGPGTRLLVL.

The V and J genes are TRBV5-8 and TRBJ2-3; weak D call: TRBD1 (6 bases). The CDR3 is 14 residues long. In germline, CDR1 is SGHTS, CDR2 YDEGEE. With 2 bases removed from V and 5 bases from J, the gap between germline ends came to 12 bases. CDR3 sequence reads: CASSLMGAEDTQYF. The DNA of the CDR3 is TGTGCCAGCAGCTTAATGGGGGCTGAAGATACGCAGTATTTT.

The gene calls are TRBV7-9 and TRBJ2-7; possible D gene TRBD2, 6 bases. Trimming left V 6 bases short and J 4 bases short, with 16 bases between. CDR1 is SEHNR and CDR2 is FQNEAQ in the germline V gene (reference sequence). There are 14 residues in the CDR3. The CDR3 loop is CASSESGLVYEQYF. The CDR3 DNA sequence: TGTGCCAGCAGTGAGTCGGGACTCGTATACGAGCAGTACTTC.

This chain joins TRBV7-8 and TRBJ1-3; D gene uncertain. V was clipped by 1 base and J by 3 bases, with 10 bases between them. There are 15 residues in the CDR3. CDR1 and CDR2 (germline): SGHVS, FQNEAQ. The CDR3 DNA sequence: TGTGCCAGCAGCTTAGGCCACCCACATGGAAACACCATATATTTT. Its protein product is CASSLGHPHGNTIYF.

This chain's CDR3 is CAWRDRFLAVGKLFF. CDR3 nucleotide sequence: TGTGCCTGGAGGGACAGGTTTTTGGCCGTAGGAAAACTGTTTTTT. This sequence joins TRBV30 and TRBJ1-4; TRBD1 agrees at 7 bases. J was trimmed by 10 bases and V by 3 bases; bases with no gene match: 14. CDR1 and CDR2 (germline): GTSNPN, SVGIG (reference sequence). This CDR3 comprises 15 residues.

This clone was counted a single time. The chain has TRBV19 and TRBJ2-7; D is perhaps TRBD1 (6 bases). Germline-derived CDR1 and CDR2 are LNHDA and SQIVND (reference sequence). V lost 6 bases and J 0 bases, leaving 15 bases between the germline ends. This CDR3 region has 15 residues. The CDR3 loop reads CASREGQTNSYEQYF. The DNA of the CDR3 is TGTGCCAGTAGGGAAGGACAGACGAACTCCTACGAGCAGTACTTC.

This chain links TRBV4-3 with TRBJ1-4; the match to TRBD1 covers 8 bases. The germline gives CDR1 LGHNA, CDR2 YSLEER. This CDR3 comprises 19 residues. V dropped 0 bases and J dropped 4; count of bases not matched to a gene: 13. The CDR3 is CASSQDLGTGKPLNEKLFF. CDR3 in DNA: TGCGCCAGCAGCCAAGATCTAGGGACAGGAAAGCCCCTTAATGAAAAACTGTTTTTT.

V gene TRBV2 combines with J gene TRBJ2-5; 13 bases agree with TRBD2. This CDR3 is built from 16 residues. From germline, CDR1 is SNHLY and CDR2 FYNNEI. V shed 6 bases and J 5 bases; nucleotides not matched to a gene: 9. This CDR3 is CASSGRLAGGRETQYF. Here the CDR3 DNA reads TGTGCCAGCAGCGGCCGACTAGCGGGGGGCCGGGAGACCCAGTACTTC.

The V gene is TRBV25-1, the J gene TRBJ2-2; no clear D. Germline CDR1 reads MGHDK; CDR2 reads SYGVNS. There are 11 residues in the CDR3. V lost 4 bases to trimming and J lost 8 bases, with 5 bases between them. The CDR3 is CASSGGGELFF. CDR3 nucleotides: TGTGCCAGCAGTGGCGGAGGGGAGCTGTTTTTT.

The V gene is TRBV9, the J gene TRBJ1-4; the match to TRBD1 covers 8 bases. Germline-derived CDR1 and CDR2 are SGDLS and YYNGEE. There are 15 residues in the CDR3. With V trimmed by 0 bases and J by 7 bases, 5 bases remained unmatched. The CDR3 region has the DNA TGTGCCAGCAGCGTAGGACAGGGGAATAGTGAAAAACTGTTTTTT. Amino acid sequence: CASSVGQGNSEKLFF.

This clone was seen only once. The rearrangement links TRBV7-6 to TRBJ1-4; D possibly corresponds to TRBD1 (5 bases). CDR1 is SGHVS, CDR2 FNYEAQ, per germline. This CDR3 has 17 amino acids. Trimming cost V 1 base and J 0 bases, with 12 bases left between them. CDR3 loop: CASSLVTGQATNEKLFF. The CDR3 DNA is TGTGCCAGCAGCTTAGTAACAGGCCAAGCAACTAATGAAAAACTGTTTTTT.

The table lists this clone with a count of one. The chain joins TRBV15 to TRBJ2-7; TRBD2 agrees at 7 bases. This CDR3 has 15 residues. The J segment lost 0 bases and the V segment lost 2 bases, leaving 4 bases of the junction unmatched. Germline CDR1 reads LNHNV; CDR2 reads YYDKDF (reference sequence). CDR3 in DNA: TGTGCCACCAGCAGACCGTCGGGAGGCTCCTACGAGCAGTACTTC. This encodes CATSRPSGGSYEQYF.

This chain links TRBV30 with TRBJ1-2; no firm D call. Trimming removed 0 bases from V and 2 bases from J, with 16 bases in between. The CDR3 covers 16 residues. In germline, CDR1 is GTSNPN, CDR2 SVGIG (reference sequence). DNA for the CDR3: TGTGCCTGGAGTGTAGGCGGAGACTCTACCAACTATGGCTACACCTTC. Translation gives CAWSVGGDSTNYGYTF.